This T cell receptor beta chain was sequenced during a study of T cell responses to AZD1222 COVID-19 vaccine. Broader study findings: With two AZD1222 doses given, Spike-specific TCR breadth and depth both rose.

This clone was observed once. What it binds is not known. The germline V gene has CDR1 KGHDR and CDR2 SFDVKD. V was trimmed by 2 bases and J by 5 bases, leaving 14 bases between them. This CDR3 has 15 amino acids. Repertoires were generated with immunoSEQ multiplex PCR, while TCRdb's copy carries only in-frame clones and drops some. Seen here are around 100,000 clones, about 90% observed once, and the top ten hold roughly 1.7%. The sequence was obtained from an adult in good health. The sample here was peripheral blood, taken on day 0 of AZD1222 vaccination. The chain couples TRBV24-1 to TRBJ2-5; perhaps TRBD2 as D (7 bases). The CDR3, as DNA: TGTGCCACCAGTGATTCCTCGAGGGGGGGGGAGACCCAGTACTTC. Translating it yields CATSDSSRGGETQYF.